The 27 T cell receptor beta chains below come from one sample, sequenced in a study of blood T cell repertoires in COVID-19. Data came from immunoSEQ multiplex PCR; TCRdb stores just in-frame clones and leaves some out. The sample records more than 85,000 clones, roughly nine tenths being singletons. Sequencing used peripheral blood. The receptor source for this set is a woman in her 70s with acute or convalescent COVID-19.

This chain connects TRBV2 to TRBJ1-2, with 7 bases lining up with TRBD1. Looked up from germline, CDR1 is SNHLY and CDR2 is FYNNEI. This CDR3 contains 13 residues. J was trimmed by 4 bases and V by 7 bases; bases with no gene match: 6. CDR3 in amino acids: CASTGDRVYGYTF. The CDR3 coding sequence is TGTGCCAGCACAGGCGACAGGGTCTATGGCTACACCTTC.

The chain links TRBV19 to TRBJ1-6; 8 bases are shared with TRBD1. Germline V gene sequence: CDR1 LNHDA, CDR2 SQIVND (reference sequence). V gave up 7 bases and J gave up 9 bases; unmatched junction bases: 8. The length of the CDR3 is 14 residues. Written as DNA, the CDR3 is TGTGCCAGTACCATGACAGGGGTTTCTTCACCCCTCCACTTT. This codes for CASTMTGVSSPLHF.

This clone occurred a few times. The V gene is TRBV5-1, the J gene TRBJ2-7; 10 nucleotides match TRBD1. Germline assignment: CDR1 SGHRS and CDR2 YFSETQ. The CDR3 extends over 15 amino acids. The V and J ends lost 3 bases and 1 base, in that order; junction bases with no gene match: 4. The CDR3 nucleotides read TGCGCCAGCAGCTCGCCGGGACAGGGGTCCTACGAGCAGTACTTC. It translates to CASSSPGQGSYEQYF.

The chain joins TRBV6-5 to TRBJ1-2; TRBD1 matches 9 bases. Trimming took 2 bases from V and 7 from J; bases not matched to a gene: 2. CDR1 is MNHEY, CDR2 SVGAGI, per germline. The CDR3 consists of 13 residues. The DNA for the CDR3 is TGTGCCAGCAGTTACGGGGACAGGGTTGGCTACACCTTC. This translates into CASSYGDRVGYTF.

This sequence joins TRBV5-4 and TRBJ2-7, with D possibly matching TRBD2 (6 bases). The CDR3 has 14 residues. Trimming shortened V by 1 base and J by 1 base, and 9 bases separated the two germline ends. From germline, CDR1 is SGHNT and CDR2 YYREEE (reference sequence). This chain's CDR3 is CASSLSGVSYEQYV. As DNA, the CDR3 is TGTGCCAGCAGCTTGTCGGGGGTGTCCTACGAGCAGTACGTC.

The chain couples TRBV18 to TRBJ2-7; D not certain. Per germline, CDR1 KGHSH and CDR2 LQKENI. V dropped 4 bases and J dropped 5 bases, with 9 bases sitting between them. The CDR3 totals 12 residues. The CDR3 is CASSRAKDEQYF. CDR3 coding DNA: TGTGCCAGCTCACGGGCCAAGGACGAGCAGTACTTC.

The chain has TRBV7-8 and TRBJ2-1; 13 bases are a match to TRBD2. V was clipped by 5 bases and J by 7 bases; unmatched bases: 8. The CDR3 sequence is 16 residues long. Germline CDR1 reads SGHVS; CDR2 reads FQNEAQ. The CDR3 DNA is TGTGCCAGCAGCCAGGGGACTAGCGGGGTGGAGAATGAGCAGTTCTTC. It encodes CASSQGTSGVENEQFF.

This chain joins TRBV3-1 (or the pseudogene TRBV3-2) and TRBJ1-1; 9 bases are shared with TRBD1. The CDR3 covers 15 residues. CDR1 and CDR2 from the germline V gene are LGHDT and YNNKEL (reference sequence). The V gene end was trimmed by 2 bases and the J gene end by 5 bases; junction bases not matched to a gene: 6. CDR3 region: CASSQTGQGRTEAFF. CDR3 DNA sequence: TGTGCCAGCAGCCAAACTGGACAGGGGCGAACTGAAGCTTTCTTT.

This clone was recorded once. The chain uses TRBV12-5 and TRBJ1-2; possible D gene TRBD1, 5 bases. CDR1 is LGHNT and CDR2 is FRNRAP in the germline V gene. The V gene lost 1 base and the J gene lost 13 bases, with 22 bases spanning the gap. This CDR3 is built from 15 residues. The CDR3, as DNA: TGTGCTAGTGGTTTGGGCGGGGGAGGCCGGACTGTCCTCACCTTC. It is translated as CASGLGGGGRTVLTF.

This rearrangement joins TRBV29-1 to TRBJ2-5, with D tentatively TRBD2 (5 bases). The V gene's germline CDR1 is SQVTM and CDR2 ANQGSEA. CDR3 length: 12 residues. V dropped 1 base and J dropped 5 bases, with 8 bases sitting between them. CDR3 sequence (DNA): TGCAGCGTTGAAGTCGGCGGGGAGACCCAGTACTTC. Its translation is CSVEVGGETQYF.

The CDR3 protein is CASSQVASEQFF. CDR3 in DNA: TGTGCCAGCAGCCAAGTAGCCTCAGAGCAGTTCTTC. The chain employs TRBV14 and TRBJ2-1; the D is unclear. V lost 1 base, J lost 10 bases, and 8 bases lay in between. Germline V gives CDR1 SGHDN, CDR2 FVKESK. This CDR3 contains 12 residues.

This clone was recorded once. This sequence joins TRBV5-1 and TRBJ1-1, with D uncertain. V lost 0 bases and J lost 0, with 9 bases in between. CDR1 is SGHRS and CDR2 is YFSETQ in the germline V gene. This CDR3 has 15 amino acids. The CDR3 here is CASSLDPAMNTEAFF. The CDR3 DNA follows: TGCGCCAGCAGCTTGGACCCAGCGATGAACACTGAAGCTTTCTTT.

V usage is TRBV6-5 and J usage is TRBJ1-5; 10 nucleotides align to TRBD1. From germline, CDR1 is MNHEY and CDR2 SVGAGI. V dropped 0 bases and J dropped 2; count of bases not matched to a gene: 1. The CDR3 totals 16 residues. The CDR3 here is CASSYSGTGGNQPQHF. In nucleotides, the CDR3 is TGTGCCAGCAGTTACTCGGGGACAGGGGGCAATCAGCCCCAGCATTTT.

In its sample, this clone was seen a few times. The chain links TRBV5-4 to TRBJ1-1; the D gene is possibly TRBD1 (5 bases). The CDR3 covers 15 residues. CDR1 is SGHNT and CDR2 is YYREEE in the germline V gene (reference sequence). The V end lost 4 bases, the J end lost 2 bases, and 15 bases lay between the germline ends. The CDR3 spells CASSVDSLLNTEAFF. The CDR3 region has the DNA TGTGCCAGCAGCGTCGACAGCCTTCTTAACACTGAAGCTTTCTTT.

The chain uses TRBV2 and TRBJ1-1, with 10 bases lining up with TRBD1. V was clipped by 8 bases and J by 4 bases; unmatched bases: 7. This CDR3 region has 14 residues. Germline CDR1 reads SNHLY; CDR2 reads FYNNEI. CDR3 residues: CASGGQGFATEAFF. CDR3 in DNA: TGTGCCAGCGGGGGACAGGGGTTTGCCACTGAAGCTTTCTTT.

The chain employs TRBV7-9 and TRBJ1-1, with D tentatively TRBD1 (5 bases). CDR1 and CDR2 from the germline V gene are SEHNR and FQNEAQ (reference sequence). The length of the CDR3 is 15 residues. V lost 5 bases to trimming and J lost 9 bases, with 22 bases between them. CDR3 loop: CASSPVGAANSKAFF. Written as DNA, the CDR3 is TGTGCCAGCAGCCCCGTTGGGGCAGCCAACTCAAAAGCTTTCTTT. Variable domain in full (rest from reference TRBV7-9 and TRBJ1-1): DTGVSQNPRHKITKRGQNVTFRCDPISEHNRLYWYRQTLGQGPEFLTYFQNEAQLEKSRLLSDRFSAERPKGSFSTLEIQRTEQGDSAMYLCASSPVGAANSKAFFGQGTRLTVV.

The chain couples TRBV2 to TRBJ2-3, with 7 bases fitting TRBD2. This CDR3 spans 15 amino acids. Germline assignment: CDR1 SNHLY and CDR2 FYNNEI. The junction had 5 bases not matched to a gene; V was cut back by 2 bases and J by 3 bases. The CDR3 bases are TGTGCCAGCAGTGAAAACAGCGGGGCGACAGATACGCAGTATTTT. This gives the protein CASSENSGATDTQYF.

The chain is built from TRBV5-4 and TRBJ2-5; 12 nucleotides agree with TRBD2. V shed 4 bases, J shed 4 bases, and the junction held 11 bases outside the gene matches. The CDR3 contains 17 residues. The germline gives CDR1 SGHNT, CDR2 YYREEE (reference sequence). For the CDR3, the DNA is TGTGCCAGCAGCCTAGCGGGAGGGCCGCTGGTTGGAGAGACCCAGTACTTC. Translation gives CASSLAGGPLVGETQYF.

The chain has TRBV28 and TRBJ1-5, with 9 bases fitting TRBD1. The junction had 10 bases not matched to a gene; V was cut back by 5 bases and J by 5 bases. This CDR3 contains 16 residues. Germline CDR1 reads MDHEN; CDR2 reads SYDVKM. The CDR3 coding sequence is TGTGCCAGCAGTCCACTTCGGACAGGGGATTATCAGCCCCAGCATTTT. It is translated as CASSPLRTGDYQPQHF.

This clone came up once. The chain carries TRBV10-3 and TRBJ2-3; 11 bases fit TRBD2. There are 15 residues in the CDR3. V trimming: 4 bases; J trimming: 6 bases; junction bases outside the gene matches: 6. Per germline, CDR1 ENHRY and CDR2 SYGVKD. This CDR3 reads CAISGTSGGPDTQYF. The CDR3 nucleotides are TGTGCCATCAGTGGTACTAGCGGGGGCCCGGATACGCAGTATTTT.

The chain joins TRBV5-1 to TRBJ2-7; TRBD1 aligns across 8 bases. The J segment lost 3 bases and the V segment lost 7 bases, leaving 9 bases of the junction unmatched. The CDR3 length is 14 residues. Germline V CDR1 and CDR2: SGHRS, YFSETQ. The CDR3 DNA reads TGCGCCAGCTTCGATCCGGACAGGGTCTACGAGCAGTACTTC. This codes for CASFDPDRVYEQYF.

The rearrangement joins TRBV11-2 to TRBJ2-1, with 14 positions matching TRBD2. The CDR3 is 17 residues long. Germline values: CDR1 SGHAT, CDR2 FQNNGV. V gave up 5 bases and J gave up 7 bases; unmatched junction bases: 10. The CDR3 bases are TGTGCCAGCAGCCCCGGCCCCGGGACTAGCGGGAGAAATGAGCAGTTCTTC. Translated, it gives CASSPGPGTSGRNEQFF. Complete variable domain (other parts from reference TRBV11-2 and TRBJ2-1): EAGVAQSPRYKIIEKRQSVAFWCNPISGHATLYWYQQILGQGPKLLIQFQNNGVVDDSQLPKDRFSAERLKGVDSTLKIQPAKLEDSAVYLCASSPGPGTSGRNEQFFGPGTRLTVL.

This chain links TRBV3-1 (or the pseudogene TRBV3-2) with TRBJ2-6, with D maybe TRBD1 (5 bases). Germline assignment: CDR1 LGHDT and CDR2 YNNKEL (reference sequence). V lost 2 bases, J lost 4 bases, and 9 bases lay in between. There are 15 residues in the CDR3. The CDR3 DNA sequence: TGTGCCAGCAGCCAACAGGGTGACGGGGCCAACGTCCTGACTTTC. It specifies CASSQQGDGANVLTF.

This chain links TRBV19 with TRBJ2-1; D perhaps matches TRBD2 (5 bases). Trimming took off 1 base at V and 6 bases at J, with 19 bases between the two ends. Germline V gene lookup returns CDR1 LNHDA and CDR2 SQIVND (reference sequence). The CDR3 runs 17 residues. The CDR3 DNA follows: TGTGCCAGTAGTATAGTCCCCGATCCCACTAGGTTCAATGAGCAGTTCTTC. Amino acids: CASSIVPDPTRFNEQFF.

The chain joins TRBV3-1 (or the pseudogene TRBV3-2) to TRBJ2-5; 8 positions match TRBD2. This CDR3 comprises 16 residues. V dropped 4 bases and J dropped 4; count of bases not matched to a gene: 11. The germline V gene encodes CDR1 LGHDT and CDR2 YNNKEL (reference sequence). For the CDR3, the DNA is TGTGCCAGCAGCCGCCATGGGGCGGCGGGAGGAGAGACCCAGTACTTC. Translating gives CASSRHGAAGGETQYF.

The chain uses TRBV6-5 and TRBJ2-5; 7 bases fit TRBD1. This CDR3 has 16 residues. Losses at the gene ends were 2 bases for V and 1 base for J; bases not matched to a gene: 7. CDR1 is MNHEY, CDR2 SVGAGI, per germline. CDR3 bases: TGTGCCAGCAGTTACAGGGGGCGCTTATTCCAAGAGACCCAGTACTTC. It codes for CASSYRGRLFQETQYF.

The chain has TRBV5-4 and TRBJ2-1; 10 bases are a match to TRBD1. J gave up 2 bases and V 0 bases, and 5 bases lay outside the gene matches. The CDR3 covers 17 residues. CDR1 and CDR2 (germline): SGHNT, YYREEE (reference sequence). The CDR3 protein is CASSLVLGTGAYNEQFF. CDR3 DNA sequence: TGTGCCAGCAGCTTGGTTCTTGGGACAGGGGCCTACAATGAGCAGTTCTTC. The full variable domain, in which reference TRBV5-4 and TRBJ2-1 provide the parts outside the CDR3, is ETGVTQSPTHLIKTRGQQVTLRCSSQSGHNTVSWYQQALGQGPQFIFQYYREEENGRGNFPPRFSGLQFPNYSSELNVNALELDDSALYLCASSLVLGTGAYNEQFFGPGTRLTVL.